The 15 T cell receptor beta chains given below trace back to one sample, sequenced in a study of blood T cell repertoires in COVID-19. This table comes from immunoSEQ multiplex PCR, and its TCRdb copy is limited to in-frame clones, with some not included. The repertoire holds more than 65,000 clones, with around 88% as singletons. The sequencing input was peripheral blood. Receptor source: a man over 45 with active COVID-19.

The chain has TRBV2 and TRBJ2-2; 10 nucleotides match TRBD2. Per the germline V gene, CDR1 is SNHLY and CDR2 is FYNNEI. The CDR3 spans 15 residues. Trimming cost V 2 bases and J 6 bases; bases outside gene matches: 3. CDR3 DNA: TGTGCCAGCAGTGAACTAGCGGGAGTGGCCGGGGAGCTGTTTTTT. Its protein product is CASSELAGVAGELFF.

The CDR3 DNA reads TGTGCCAGCAGCCCGGACAGCTTGAATCAGCCCCAGCATTTT. Translated: CASSPDSLNQPQHF. The chain uses TRBV7-2 and TRBJ1-5, with D perhaps TRBD1 (6 bases). Trimming took 5 bases from V and 4 from J, leaving 12 bases between them. Germline V gene lookup returns CDR1 SGHTA and CDR2 FQGNSA. CDR3 size: 14 residues. Full variable domain (remainder filled in from reference TRBV7-2 and TRBJ1-5): GAGVSQSPSNKVTEKGKDVELRCDPISGHTALYWYRQSLGQGLEFLIYFQGNSAPDKSGLPSDRFSAERTGGSVSTLTIQRTQQEDSAVYLCASSPDSLNQPQHFGDGTRLSIL.

The gene calls are TRBV6-5 and TRBJ2-5; D gene ambiguous. The germline V gene encodes CDR1 MNHEY and CDR2 SVGAGI. This CDR3 spans 10 amino acids. With 9 bases removed from V and 5 bases from J, the gap between germline ends came to 7 bases. The CDR3 protein is CASRWETQYF. The DNA of the CDR3 is TGTGCCAGTAGATGGGAGACCCAGTACTTC.

This sequence joins TRBV2 and TRBJ2-3, with TRBD2 as a possible D gene (6 bases). V was shortened by 2 bases and J by 1 base, with 10 bases between the two germline ends. The CDR3 sequence is 15 residues long. Germline V gene data show CDR1 as SNHLY and CDR2 as FYNNEI. The CDR3 loop reads CASSELVAGTDTQYF. The DNA of the CDR3 is TGTGCCAGCAGTGAACTGGTAGCGGGCACAGATACGCAGTATTTT. The full variable domain, its missing parts supplied by reference TRBV2 and TRBJ2-3, is EPEVTQTPSHQVTQMGQEVILRCVPISNHLYFYWYRQILGQKVEFLVSFYNNEISEKSEIFDDQFSVERPDGSNFTLKIRSTKLEDSAMYFCASSELVAGTDTQYFGPGTRLTVL.

The chain recombines TRBV7-2 with TRBJ1-4, with D possibly TRBD1 on 5 matching bases. This CDR3 is 15 amino acids long. V lost 1 base and J 7 bases, leaving 13 bases between the germline ends. Germline V lookup: CDR1 SGHTA, CDR2 FQGNSA. The CDR3 protein is CASSLGGGGGEKLFF. The DNA of the CDR3 is TGTGCCAGCAGCTTAGGTGGGGGAGGAGGTGAAAAACTGTTTTTT.

The chain is built from TRBV5-1 and TRBJ2-7; D unresolved. V lost 0 bases and J 0 bases, leaving 13 bases between the germline ends. The CDR3 covers 16 residues. CDR1 and CDR2 from the germline V gene are SGHRS and YFSETQ. The CDR3 DNA follows: TGCGCCAGCAGCTTGGAAGGAGCCGTTCTCTCCTACGAGCAGTACTTC. It yields the protein CASSLEGAVLSYEQYF.

The V call is TRBV19, the J call TRBJ2-5; the D gene is possibly TRBD2 (6 bases). CDR3 length: 13 residues. Germline CDR1 LNHDA, CDR2 SQIVND (reference sequence). V was clipped by 6 bases and J by 1 base, with 9 bases between them. CDR3 sequence reads: CASSPGAQETQYF. Here the CDR3 DNA reads TGTGCCAGTAGCCCGGGAGCCCAAGAGACCCAGTACTTC. Variable domain in full (rest from reference TRBV19 and TRBJ2-5): DGGITQSPKYLFRKEGQNVTLSCEQNLNHDAMYWYRQDPGQGLRLIYYSQIVNDFQKGDIAEGYSVSREKKESFPLTVTSAQKNPTAFYLCASSPGAQETQYFGPGTRLLVL.

The rearrangement links TRBV4-3 to TRBJ2-1; D not certain. CDR1 and CDR2 (germline): LGHNA, YSLEER. The V end lost 0 bases, the J end lost 5 bases, and 14 bases lay between the germline ends. This CDR3 has 16 residues. The CDR3 sequence is CASSQDSLAGNNEQFF. The CDR3, as DNA: TGCGCCAGCAGCCAAGATTCCCTTGCAGGCAACAATGAGCAGTTCTTC.

This clone was found once. This chain links TRBV28 with TRBJ1-1, with a weak D call TRBD1 (6 bases). Germline values: CDR1 MDHEN, CDR2 SYDVKM. The CDR3 is 16 residues long. The germline V and J ends were trimmed by 3 bases and 0 bases, with 14 bases remaining between them. CDR3 in amino acids: CASSFHVDSLNTEAFF. The CDR3 bases are TGTGCCAGCAGTTTCCACGTGGACAGCTTGAACACTGAAGCTTTCTTT.

J is TRBJ2-3 and V is TRBV27; the match to TRBD2 covers 8 bases. V was pared by 3 bases and J by 5 bases, with 7 bases of the junction left unmatched. The V gene's germline CDR1 is MNHEY and CDR2 SMNVEV (reference sequence). This CDR3 comprises 15 residues. The CDR3 loop reads CASSLVREVEDTQYF. CDR3 coding DNA: TGTGCCAGCAGTTTGGTGCGGGAGGTTGAAGATACGCAGTATTTT.

This chain links TRBV2 with TRBJ2-1; TRBD1 agrees at 9 bases. This CDR3 is built from 13 residues. V lost 11 bases and J lost 5; bases outside the gene matches: 7. The germline V gene has CDR1 SNHLY and CDR2 FYNNEI. CDR3 sequence: CAGRRDRDNEQFF. CDR3 DNA sequence: TGTGCCGGTCGGCGGGACAGGGACAATGAGCAGTTCTTC.

This chain links TRBV7-9 with TRBJ2-5; 9 positions match TRBD2. Germline CDR1 reads SEHNR; CDR2 reads FQNEAQ (reference sequence). The CDR3 runs to 14 residues. V dropped 3 bases and J dropped 5; count of bases not matched to a gene: 4. The CDR3 DNA follows: TGTGCCAGCAGCTTGACTAGCGGTGGTGAGACCCAGTACTTC. Encoded protein: CASSLTSGGETQYF.

The rearrangement joins TRBV7-9 to TRBJ2-7, with D possibly matching TRBD2 (5 bases). The V and J ends lost 10 bases and 3 bases respectively, with 13 bases between them. Germline V gene data show CDR1 as SEHNR and CDR2 as FQNEAQ (reference sequence). The length of the CDR3 is 12 residues. This chain's CDR3 is CATAVDHYEQYF. CDR3 nucleotide sequence: TGTGCCACAGCGGTAGACCACTACGAGCAGTACTTC.

The chain combines TRBV7-8 with TRBJ1-2, with 7 nucleotides matching TRBD1. CDR1 and CDR2 from the germline V gene are SGHVS and FQNEAQ. The CDR3 runs 13 residues. The V gene end was trimmed by 2 bases and the J gene end by 8 bases; junction bases not matched to a gene: 5. The CDR3 sequence is CASSLSTGDGYTF. The CDR3, as DNA: TGTGCCAGCAGCTTATCAACAGGGGACGGCTACACCTTC.

The table lists this clone with a few counts. The V and J genes are TRBV2 and TRBJ1-5; 8 nucleotides match TRBD1. The CDR3 contains 13 residues. Germline V gives CDR1 SNHLY, CDR2 FYNNEI. V was clipped by 10 bases and J by 4 bases; unmatched bases: 6. DNA of the CDR3: TGTGCCACCACAGGGGGAGGAAATCAGCCCCAGCATTTT. It is translated as CATTGGGNQPQHF.